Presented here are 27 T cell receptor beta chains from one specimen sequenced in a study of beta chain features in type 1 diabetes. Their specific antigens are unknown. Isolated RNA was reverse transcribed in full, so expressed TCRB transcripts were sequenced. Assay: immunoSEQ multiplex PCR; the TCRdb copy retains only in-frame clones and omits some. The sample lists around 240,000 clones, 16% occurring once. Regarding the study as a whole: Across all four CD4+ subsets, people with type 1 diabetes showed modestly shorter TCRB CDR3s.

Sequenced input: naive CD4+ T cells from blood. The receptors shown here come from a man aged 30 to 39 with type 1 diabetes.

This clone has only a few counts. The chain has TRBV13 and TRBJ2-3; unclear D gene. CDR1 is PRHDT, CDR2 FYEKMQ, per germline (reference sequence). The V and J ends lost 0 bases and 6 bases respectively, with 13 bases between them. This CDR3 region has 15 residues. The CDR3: CASSLGGSTPDTQYF. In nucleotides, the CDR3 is TGTGCCAGCAGCTTAGGTGGCTCTACCCCGGATACGCAGTATTTT.

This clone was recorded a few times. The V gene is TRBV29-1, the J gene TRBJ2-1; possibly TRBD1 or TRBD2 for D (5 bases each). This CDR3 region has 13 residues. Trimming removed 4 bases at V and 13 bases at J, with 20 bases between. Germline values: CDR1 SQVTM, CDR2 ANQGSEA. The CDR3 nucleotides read TGCAGCGTTGGGTCGGCAGGGCCTGGGGGACAGTTCTTC. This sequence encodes CSVGSAGPGGQFF.

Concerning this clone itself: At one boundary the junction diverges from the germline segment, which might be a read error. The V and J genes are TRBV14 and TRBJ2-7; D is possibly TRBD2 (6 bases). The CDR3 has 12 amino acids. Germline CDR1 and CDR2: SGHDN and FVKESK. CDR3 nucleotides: TGTGCCAGCAGCCAAGAATGGACTACGGCCCAGTTT. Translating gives CASSQEWTTAQF.

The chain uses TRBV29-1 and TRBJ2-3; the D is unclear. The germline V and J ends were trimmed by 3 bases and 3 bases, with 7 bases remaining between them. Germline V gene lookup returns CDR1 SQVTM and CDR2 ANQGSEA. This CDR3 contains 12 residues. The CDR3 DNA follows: TGCAGCGTTGACGACGGAACAGATACGCAGTATTTT. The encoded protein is CSVDDGTDTQYF.

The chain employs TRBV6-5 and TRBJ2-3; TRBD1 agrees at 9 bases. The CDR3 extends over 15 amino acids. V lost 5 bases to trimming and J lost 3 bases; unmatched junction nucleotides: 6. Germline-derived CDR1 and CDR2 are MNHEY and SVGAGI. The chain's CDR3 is CASSQTGGRTDTQYF. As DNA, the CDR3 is TGTGCCAGCAGTCAAACAGGGGGCCGGACAGATACGCAGTATTTT.

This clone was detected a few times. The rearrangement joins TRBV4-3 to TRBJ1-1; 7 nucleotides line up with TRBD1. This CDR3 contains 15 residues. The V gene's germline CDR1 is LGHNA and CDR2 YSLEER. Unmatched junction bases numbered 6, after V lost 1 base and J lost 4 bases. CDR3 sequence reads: CASSQADRMGTEAFF. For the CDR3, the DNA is TGCGCCAGCAGCCAAGCGGACAGGATGGGCACTGAAGCTTTCTTT.

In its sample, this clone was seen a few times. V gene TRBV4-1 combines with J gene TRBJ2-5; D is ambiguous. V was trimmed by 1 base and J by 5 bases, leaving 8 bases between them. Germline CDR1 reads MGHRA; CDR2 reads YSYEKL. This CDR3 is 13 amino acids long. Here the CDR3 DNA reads TGCGCCAGCAGCCAAGCGGGCATGGAGACCCAGTACTTC. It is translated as CASSQAGMETQYF.

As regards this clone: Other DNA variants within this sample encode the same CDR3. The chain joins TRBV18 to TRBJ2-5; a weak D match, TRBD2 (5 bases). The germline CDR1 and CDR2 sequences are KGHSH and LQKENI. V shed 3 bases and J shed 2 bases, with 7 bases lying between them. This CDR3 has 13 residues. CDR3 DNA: TGTGCCAGCTCACCGGGAGCTCAAGAGACCCAGTACTTC. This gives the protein CASSPGAQETQYF.

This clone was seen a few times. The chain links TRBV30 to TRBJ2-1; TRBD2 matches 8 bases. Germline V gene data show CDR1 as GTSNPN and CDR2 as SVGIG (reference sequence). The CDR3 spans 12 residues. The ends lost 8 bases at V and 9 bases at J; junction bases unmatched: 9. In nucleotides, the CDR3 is TGTGCCCTGGGAGCGGGAGTTATTGAGCAGTTCTTC. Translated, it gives CALGAGVIEQFF.

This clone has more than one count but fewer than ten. This CDR3 is CASSAKRDREGETQYF. DNA of the CDR3: TGTGCCAGCAGCGCAAAACGGGACAGGGAAGGGGAGACCCAGTACTTC. The chain carries TRBV11-2 and TRBJ2-5; 9 bases are a match to TRBD1. Germline V gives CDR1 SGHAT, CDR2 FQNNGV. The junction had 12 bases not matched to a gene; V was cut back by 5 bases and J by 5 bases. This CDR3 has 16 residues.

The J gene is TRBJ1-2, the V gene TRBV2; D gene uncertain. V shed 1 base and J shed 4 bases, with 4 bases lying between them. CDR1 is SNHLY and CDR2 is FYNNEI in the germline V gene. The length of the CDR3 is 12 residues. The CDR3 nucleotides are TGTGCCAGCAGTGAAGACGGCTATGGCTACACCTTC. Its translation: CASSEDGYGYTF. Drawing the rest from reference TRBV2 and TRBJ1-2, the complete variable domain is EPEVTQTPSHQVTQMGQEVILRCVPISNHLYFYWYRQILGQKVEFLVSFYNNEISEKSEIFDDQFSVERPDGSNFTLKIRSTKLEDSAMYFCASSEDGYGYTFGSGTRLTVV.

The CDR3 DNA reads TGCAGCGTTGTCCCACAGGGGGCAAATGAAAAACTGTTTTTT. As protein: CSVVPQGANEKLFF. The genes are TRBV29-1 and TRBJ1-4; 9 positions agree with TRBD1. Germline V CDR1 and CDR2: SQVTM, ANQGSEA. The CDR3 has 14 residues. V dropped 4 bases and J dropped 5; count of bases not matched to a gene: 5.

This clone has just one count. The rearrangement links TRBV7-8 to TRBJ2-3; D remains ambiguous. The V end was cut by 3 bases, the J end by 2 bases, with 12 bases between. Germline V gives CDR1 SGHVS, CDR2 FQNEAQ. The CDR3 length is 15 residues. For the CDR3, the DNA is TGTGCCAGCAGCTTTATAGAATCAGCCACAGATACGCAGTATTTT. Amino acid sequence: CASSFIESATDTQYF.

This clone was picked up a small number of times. As DNA, the CDR3 is TGTGCCTGGAGTAGTCAGGGGGCAAGCAATCAGCCCCAGCATTTT. Translated: CAWSSQGASNQPQHF. The chain couples TRBV30 to TRBJ1-5, with 8 bases matching TRBD1. The CDR3 runs to 15 residues. Germline CDR1 and CDR2: GTSNPN and SVGIG (reference sequence). V trimming: 2 bases; J trimming: 1 base; junction bases outside the gene matches: 4.

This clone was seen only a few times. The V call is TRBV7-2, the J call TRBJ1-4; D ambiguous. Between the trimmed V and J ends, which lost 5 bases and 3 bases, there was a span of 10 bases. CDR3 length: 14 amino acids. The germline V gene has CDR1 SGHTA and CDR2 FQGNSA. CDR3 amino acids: CASSPGRSNEKLFF. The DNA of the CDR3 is TGTGCCAGCAGCCCCGGGCGGTCTAATGAAAAACTGTTTTTT.

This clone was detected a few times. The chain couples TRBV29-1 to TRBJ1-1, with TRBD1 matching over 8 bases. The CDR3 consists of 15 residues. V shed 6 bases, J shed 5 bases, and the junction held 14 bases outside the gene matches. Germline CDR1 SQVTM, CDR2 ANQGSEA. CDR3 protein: CSVAFAGGEGTEAFF. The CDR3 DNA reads TGCAGCGTAGCTTTCGCAGGGGGCGAAGGAACTGAAGCTTTCTTT.

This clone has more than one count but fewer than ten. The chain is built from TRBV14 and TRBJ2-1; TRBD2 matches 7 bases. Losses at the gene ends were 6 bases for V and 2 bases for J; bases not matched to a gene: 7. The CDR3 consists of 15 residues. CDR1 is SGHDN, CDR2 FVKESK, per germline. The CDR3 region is CASSPWEGPYNEQFF. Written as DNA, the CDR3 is TGTGCCAGCAGTCCCTGGGAGGGCCCCTACAATGAGCAGTTCTTC.

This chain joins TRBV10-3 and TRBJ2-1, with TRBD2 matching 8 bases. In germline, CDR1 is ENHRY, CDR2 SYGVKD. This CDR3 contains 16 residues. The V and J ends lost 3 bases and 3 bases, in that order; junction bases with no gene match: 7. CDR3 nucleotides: TGTGCCATCAGTGACGTTTTGGCGGGAGGCTACAATGAGCAGTTCTTC. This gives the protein CAISDVLAGGYNEQFF.

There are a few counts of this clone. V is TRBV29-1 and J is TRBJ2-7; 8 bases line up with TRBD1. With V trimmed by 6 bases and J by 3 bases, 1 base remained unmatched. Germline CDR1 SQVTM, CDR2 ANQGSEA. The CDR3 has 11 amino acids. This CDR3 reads CSVGTGYEQYF. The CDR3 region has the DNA TGCAGCGTCGGGACAGGCTACGAGCAGTACTTC.

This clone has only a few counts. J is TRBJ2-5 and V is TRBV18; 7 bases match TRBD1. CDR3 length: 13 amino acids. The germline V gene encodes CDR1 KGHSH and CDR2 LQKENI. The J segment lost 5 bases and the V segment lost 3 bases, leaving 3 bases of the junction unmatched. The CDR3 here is CASSPGQLETQYF. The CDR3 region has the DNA TGTGCCAGCTCACCGGGACAGTTGGAGACCCAGTACTTC. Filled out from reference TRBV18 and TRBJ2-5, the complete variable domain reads NAGVMQNPRHLVRRRGQEARLRCSPMKGHSHVYWYRQLPEEGLKFMVYLQKENIIDESGMPKERFSAEFPKEGPSILRIQQVVRGDSAAYFCASSPGQLETQYFGPGTRLLVL.

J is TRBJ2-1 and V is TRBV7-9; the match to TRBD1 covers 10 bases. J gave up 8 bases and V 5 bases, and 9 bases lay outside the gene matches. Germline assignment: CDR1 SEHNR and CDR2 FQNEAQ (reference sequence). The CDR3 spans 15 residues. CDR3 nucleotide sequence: TGTGCCAGCAGCCAGACAGGGGGCGCCCTGTATGAGCAGTTCTTC. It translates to CASSQTGGALYEQFF.

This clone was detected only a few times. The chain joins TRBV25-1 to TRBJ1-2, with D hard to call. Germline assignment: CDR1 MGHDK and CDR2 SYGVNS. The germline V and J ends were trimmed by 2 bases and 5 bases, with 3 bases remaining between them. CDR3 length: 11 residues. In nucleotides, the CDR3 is TGTGCCAGCAGTGAAGCGTATGGCTACACCTTC. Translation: CASSEAYGYTF.

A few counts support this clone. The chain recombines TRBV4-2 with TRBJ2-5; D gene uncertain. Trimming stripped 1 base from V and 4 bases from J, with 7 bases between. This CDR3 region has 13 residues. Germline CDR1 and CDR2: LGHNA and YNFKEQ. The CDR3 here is CASSQALRETQYF. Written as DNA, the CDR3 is TGTGCCAGCAGCCAAGCACTCAGAGAGACCCAGTACTTC.

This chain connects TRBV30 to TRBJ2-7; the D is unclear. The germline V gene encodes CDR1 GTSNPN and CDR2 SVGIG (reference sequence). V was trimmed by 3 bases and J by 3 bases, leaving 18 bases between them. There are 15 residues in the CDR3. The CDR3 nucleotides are TGTGCCTGGAGAGTTTCCCGGACGGTGGGCTACGAGCAGTACTTC. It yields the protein CAWRVSRTVGYEQYF.

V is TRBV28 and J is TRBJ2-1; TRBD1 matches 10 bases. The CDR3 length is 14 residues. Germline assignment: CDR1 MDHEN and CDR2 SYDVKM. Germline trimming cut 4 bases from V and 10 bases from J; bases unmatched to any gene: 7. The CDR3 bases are TGTGCCAGCAGTTCTACCGACAGGGGGCCGGAGCAGTTCTTC. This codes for CASSSTDRGPEQFF.

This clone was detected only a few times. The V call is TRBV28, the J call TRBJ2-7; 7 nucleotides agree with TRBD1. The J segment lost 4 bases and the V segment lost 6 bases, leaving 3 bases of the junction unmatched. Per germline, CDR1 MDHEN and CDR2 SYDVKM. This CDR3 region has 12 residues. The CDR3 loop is CASRQQGYEQYF. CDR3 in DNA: TGTGCCAGCAGGCAACAGGGGTACGAGCAGTACTTC. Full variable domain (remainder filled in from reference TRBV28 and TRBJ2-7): DVKVTQSSRYLVKRTGEKVFLECVQDMDHENMFWYRQDPGLGLRLIYFSYDVKMKEKGDIPEGYSVSREKKERFSLILESASTNQTSMYLCASRQQGYEQYFGPGTRLTVT.

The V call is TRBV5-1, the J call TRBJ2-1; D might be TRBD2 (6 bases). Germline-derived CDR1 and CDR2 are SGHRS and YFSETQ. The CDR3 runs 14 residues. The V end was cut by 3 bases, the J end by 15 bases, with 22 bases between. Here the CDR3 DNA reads TGCGCCAGCAGCTCGGATATCGGGAGTACTGGAACGTTCTTC. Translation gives CASSSDIGSTGTFF.